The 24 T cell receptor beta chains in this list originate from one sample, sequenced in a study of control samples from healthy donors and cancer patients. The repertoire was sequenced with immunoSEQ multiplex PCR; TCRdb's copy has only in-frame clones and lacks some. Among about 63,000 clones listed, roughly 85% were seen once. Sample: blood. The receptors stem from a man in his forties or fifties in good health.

The CDR3 here is CATSGQGDQPQHF. The CDR3 DNA sequence: TGTGCCACCAGCGGGCAGGGAGATCAGCCCCAGCATTTT. The rearrangement links TRBV15 to TRBJ1-5; D may be TRBD1 (5 bases). The CDR3 length is 13 residues. Per the germline V gene, CDR1 is LNHNV and CDR2 is YYDKDF (reference sequence). The V and J ends lost 5 bases and 5 bases respectively, with 10 bases between them.

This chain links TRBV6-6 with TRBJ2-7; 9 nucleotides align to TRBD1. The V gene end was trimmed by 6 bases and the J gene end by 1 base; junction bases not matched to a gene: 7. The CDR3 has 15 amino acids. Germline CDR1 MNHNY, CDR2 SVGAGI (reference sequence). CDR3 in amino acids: CASRGQGLTSYEQYF. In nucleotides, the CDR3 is TGTGCCAGCAGAGGACAGGGGCTAACGTCCTACGAGCAGTACTTC.

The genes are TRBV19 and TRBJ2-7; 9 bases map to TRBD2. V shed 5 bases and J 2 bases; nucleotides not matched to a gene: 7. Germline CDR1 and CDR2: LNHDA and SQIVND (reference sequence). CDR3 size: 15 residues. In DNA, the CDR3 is TGTGCCAGTAGTTTTTCCGGGACTAGCACCTACGAGCAGTACTTC. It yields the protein CASSFSGTSTYEQYF.

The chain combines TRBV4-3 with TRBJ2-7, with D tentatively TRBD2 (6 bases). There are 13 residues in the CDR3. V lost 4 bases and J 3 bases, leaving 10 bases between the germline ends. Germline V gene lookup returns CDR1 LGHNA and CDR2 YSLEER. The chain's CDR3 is CASSPGGFYEQYF. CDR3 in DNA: TGCGCCAGCAGCCCCGGGGGATTCTACGAGCAGTACTTC.

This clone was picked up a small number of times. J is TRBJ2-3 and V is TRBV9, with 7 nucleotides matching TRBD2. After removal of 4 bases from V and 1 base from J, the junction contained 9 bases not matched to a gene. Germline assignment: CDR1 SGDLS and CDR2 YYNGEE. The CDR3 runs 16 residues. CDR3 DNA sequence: TGTGCCAGCAGCCTGGGGGGGGATACTCGCACAGATACGCAGTATTTT. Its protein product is CASSLGGDTRTDTQYF.

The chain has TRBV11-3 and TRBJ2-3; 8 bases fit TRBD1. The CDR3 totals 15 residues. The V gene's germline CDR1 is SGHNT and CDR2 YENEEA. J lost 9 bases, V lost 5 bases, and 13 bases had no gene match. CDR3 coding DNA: TGTGCCAGCAGCCTGTCCGGGACAGGTAGTGGAACGCAGTATTTT. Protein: CASSLSGTGSGTQYF.

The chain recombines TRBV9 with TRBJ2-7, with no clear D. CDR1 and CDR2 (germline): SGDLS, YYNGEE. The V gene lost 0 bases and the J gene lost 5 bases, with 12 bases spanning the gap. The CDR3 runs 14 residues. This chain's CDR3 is CASSVAVDRDEQYF. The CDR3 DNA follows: TGTGCCAGCAGCGTAGCAGTAGATAGGGACGAGCAGTACTTC.

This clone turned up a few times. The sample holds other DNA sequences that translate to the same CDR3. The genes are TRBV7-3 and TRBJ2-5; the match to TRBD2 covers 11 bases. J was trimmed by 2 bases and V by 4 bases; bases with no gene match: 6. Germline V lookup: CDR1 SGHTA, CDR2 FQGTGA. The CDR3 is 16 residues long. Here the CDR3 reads CASSSGLAGGQETQYF. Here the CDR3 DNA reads TGTGCCAGCAGCTCTGGCCTAGCGGGGGGACAAGAGACCCAGTACTTC.

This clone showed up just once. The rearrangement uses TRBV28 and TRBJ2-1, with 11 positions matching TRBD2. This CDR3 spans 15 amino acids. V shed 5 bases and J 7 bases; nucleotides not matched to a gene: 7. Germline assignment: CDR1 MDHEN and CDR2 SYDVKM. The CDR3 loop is CASSPLAGGRNEQFF. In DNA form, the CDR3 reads TGTGCCAGCAGTCCCCTAGCGGGAGGACGGAATGAGCAGTTCTTC. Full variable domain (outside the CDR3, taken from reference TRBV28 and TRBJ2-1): DVKVTQSSRYLVKRTGEKVFLECVQDMDHENMFWYRQDPGLGLRLIYFSYDVKMKEKGDIPEGYSVSREKKERFSLILESASTNQTSMYLCASSPLAGGRNEQFFGPGTRLTVL.

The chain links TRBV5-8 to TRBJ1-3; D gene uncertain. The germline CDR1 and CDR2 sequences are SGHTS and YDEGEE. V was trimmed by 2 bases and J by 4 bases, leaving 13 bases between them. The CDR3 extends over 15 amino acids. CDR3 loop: CASSFGGSGGNTIYF. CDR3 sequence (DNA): TGTGCCAGCAGCTTTGGCGGTTCGGGGGGAAACACCATATATTTT.

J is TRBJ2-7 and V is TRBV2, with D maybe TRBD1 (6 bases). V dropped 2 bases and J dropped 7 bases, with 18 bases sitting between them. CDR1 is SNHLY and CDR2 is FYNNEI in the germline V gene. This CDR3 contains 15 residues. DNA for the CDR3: TGTGCCAGCAGTGAAAGAAGGAACAGGGCAAAGGAGCAGTACTTC. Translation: CASSERRNRAKEQYF.

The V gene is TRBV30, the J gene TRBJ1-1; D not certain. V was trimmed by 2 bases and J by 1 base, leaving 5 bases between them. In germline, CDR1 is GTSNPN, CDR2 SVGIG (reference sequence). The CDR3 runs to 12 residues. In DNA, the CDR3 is TGTGCCTGGAGTAGGGAGAACACTGAAGCTTTCTTT. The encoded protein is CAWSRENTEAFF.

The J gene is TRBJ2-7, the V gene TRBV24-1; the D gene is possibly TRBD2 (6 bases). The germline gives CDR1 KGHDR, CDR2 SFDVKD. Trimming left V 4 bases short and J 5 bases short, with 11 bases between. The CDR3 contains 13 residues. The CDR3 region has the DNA TGTGCCACCAGTGACGCGGGACTTGACGAGCAGTACTTC. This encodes CATSDAGLDEQYF.

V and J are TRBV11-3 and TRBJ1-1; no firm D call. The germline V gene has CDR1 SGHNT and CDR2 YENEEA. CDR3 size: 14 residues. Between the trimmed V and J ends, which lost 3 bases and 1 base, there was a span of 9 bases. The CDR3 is CASSFSGENTEAFF. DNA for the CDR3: TGTGCCAGCAGCTTCTCCGGGGAGAACACTGAAGCTTTCTTT.

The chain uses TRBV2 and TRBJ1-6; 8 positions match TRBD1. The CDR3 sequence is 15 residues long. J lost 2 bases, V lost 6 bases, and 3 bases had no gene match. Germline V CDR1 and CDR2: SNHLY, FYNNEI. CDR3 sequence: CASSLQGAYNSPLHF. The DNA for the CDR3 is TGTGCCAGCAGCCTACAGGGGGCCTATAATTCACCCCTCCACTTT.

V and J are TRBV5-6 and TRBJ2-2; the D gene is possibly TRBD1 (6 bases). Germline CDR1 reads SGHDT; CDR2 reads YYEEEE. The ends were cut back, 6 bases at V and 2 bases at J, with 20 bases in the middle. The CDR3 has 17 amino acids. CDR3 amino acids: CASTFLGTQGNTGELFF. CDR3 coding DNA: TGTGCCAGCACCTTCTTAGGGACACAGGGAAACACCGGGGAGCTGTTTTTT.

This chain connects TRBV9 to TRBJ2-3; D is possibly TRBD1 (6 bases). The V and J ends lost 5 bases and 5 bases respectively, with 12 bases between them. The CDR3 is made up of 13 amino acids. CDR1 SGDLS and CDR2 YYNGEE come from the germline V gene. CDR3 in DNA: TGTGCCAGCAGTCCGCGCAGGGGAGATACGCAGTATTTT. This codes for CASSPRRGDTQYF.

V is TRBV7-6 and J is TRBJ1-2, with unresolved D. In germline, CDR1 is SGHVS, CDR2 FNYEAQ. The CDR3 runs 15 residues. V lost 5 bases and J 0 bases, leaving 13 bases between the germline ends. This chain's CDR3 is CASSPEADANYGYTF. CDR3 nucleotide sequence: TGTGCCAGCAGCCCAGAGGCGGACGCTAACTATGGCTACACCTTC.

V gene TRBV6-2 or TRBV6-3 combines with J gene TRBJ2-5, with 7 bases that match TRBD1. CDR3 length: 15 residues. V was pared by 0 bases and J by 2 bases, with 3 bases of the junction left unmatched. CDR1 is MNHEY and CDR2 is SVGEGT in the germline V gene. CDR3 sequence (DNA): TGTGCCAGCAGTTACTCGGGGACAGAGCAAGAGACCCAGTACTTC. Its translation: CASSYSGTEQETQYF.

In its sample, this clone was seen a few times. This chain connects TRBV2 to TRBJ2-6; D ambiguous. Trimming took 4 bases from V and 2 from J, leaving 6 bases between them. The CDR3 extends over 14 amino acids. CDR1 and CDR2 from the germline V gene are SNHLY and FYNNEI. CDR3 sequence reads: CASSAVTGANVLTF. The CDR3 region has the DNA TGTGCCAGCAGTGCAGTAACTGGGGCCAACGTCCTGACTTTC. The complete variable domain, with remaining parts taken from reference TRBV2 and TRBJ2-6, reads EPEVTQTPSHQVTQMGQEVILRCVPISNHLYFYWYRQILGQKVEFLVSFYNNEISEKSEIFDDQFSVERPDGSNFTLKIRSTKLEDSAMYFCASSAVTGANVLTFGAGSRLTVL.

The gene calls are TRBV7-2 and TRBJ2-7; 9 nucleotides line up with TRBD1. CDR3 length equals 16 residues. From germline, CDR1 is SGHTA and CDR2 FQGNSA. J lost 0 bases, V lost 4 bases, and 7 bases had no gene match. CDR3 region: CASSSEQGASSYEQYF. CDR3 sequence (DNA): TGTGCCAGCAGCTCAGAACAGGGGGCCAGCTCCTACGAGCAGTACTTC.

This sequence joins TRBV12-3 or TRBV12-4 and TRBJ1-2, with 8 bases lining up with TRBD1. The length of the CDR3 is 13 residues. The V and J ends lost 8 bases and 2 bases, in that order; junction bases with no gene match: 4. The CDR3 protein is CASRDRNNYGYTF. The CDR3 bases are TGTGCCAGCCGGGACAGGAACAACTATGGCTACACCTTC.

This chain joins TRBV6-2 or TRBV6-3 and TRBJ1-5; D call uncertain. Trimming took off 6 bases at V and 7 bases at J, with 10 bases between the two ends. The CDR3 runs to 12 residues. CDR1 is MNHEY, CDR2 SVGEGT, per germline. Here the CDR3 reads CASSRYGQPQHF. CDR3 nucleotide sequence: TGTGCCAGCAGCAGATACGGACAGCCCCAGCATTTT.

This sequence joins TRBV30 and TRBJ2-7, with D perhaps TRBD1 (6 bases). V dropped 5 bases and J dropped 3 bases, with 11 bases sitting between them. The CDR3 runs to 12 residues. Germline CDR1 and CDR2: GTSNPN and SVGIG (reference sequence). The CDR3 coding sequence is TGTGCCTGGGTCGCGGACAGCTACGAGCAGTACTTC. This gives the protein CAWVADSYEQYF. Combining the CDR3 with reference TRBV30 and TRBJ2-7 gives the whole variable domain SQTIHQWPATLVQPVGSPLSLECTVEGTSNPNLYWYRQAAGRGLQLLFYSVGIGQISSEVPQNLSASRPQDRQFILSSKKLLLSDSGFYLCAWVADSYEQYFGPGTRLTVT.